This T cell receptor beta chain is drawn from a study of stem cell transplantation in POMP-related autoinflammatory disease (dated by TCRdb to the early 2020s). Study-wide context: The study hypothesized that defective thymoproteasomes impair MHC class I-dependent CD8+ T-cell differentiation and positive selection, skewing the TRB repertoire. High-throughput TRB sequencing assessed how POMP deficiency affects T-cell receptor beta repertoire diversity and CDR3 characteristics.

The library came from the immunoSEQ multiplex PCR assay. As for how the authors treated the data: Repertoire diversity was quantified with Shannon entropy, accounting for clonal size distribution. Clonotype distribution inequality was measured with the Gini-Simpson index (Simpson_1-D). TCRdb stores this immuneACCESS table with in-frame sequences only. Part of the clones is absent; in the studies checked, under half of the shortfall reflects unresolved V genes, and no reason is known for the rest. V and J calls and clone size come straight from that table; D and trimming were deduced from the DNA. For this sample there are roughly 6,400 clones; roughly 87% appear just once. The ten largest account for approximately 4.1% of the sample. Beyond this particular receptor, the publication reports: Across all analyzed T-cell subsets, PRAID patients showed a trend toward higher clonality and lower TRB diversity. The trend toward lower diversity and increased clonality in PRAID patients was statistically significant only for regulatory T cells. The number of unique TRB V-J gene pairings in PRAID patients was restricted.

Before TRB sequencing, the T-cell subsets, namely conventional T cells, CD8+ T cells, regulatory T cells, and T follicular helper cells, were sorted. A remark on this clone: Its antigen is still unknown. No quality values exist for individual bases; no much larger clone is one base distant.

Material: a CXCR5-defined cell subset from PBMCs. The origin of this receptor is a human donor in good health.

The CDR3 here reads CASSPGQGAYEQYF. The DNA sequence is as follows: TGTGCCAGCTCACCGGGACAGGGTGCCTACGAGCAGTACTTC. The rearrangement joined TRBV18 to TRBJ2-7; 9 middle bases align to TRBD1. The junction shows trimming of 3 bases on V and 2 bases on J, and the gene matches do not reach 2 bases of it. The CDR3 runs 14 amino acids, cysteine and phenylalanine included. The read is trimmed to its CDR3 DNA, 42 bases read in frame from base 1. CDR1 KGHSH and CDR2 LQKENI were looked up in the germline V gene.